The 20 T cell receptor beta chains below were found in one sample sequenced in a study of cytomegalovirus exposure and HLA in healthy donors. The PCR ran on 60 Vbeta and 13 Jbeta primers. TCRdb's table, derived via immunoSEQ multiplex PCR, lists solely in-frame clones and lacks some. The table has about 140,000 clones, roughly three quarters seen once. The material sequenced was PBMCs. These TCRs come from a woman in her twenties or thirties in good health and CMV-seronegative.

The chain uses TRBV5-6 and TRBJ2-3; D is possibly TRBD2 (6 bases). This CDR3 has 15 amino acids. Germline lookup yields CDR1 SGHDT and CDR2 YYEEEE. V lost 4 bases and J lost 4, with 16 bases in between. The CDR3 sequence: CASSIRDGGADTQYF. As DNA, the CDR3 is TGTGCCAGCAGCATCCGGGACGGGGGAGCAGATACGCAGTATTTT.

The CDR3 region has the DNA TGTGCCAGCAGCACGGACACATCCAATGGCTACACCTTC. Its protein is CASSTDTSNGYTF. The rearrangement uses TRBV2 and TRBJ1-2; TRBD1 is a possible D gene (5 bases). The ends were cut back, 6 bases at V and 6 bases at J, with 14 bases in the middle. The germline gives CDR1 SNHLY, CDR2 FYNNEI. The CDR3 consists of 13 residues.

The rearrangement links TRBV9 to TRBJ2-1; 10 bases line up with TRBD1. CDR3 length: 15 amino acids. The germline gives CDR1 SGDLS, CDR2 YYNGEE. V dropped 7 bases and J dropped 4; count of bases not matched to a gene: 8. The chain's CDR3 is CASATGTGDYNEQFF. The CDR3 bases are TGTGCCAGCGCCACAGGGACAGGGGATTACAATGAGCAGTTCTTC.

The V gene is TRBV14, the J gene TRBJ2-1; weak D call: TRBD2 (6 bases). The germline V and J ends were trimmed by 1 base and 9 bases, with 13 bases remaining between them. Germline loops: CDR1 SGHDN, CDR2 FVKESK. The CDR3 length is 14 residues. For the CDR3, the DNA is TGTGCCAGCAGCCAAGTAGGAGGGCTGGGTGAGCAGTTCTTC. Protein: CASSQVGGLGEQFF.

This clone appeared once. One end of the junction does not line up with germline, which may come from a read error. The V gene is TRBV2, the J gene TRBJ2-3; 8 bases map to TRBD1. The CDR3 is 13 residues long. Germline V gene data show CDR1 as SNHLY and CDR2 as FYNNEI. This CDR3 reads CANSEQGGDTQYF. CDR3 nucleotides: TGTGCCAACAGTGAACAGGGGGGAGATACGCAGTATTTT.

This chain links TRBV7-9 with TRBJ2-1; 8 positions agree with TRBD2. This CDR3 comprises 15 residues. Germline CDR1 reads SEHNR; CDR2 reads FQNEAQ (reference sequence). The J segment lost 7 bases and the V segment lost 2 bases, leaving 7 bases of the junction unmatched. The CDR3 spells CASSLFAGGRNEQFF. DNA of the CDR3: TGTGCCAGCAGCTTATTTGCGGGGGGCCGGAATGAGCAGTTCTTC.

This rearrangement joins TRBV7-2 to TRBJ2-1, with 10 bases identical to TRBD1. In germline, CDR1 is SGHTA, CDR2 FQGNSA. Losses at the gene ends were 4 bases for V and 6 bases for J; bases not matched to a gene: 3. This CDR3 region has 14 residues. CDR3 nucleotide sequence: TGTGCCAGCAGCTCCCGGACAGGGGGCAATGAGCAGTTCTTC. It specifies CASSSRTGGNEQFF.

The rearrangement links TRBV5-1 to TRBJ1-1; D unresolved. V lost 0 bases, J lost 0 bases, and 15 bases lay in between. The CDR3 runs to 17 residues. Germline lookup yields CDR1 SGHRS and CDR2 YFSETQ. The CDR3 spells CASSLGRLAGMNTEAFF. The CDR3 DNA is TGCGCCAGCAGCTTGGGACGGCTGGCGGGGATGAACACTGAAGCTTTCTTT.

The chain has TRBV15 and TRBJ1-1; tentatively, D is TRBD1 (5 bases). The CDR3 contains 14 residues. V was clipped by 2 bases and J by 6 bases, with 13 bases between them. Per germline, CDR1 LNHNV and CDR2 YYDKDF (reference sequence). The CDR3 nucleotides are TGTGCCACCAGCAGAAGAGGTCGGGGGGCTGAAGCTTTCTTT. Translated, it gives CATSRRGRGAEAFF.

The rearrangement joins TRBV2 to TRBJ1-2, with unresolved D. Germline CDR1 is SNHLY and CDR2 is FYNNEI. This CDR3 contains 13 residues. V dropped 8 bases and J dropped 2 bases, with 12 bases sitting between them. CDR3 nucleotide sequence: TGTGCCAGCGCCGAGACTGCAAACTATGGCTACACCTTC. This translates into CASAETANYGYTF.

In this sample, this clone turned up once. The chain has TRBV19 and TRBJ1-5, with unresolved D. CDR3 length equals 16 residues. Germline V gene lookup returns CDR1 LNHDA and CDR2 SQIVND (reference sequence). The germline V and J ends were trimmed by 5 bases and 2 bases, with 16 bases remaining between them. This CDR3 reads CASSRTDTWGNQPQHF. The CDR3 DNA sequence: TGTGCCAGTAGTCGCACCGACACCTGGGGCAATCAGCCCCAGCATTTT.

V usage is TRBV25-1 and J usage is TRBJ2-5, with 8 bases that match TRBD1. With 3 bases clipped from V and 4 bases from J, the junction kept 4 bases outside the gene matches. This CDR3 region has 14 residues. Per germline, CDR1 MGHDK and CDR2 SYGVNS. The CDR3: CASSDSDRGETQYF. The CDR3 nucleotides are TGTGCCAGCAGTGATTCAGACAGGGGAGAGACCCAGTACTTC.

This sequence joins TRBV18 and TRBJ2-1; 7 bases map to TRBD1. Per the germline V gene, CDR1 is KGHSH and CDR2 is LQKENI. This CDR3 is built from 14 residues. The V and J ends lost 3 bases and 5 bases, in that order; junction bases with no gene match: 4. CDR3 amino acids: CASSPKTGNNEQFF. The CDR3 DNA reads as TGTGCCAGCTCACCTAAGACAGGGAACAATGAGCAGTTCTTC.

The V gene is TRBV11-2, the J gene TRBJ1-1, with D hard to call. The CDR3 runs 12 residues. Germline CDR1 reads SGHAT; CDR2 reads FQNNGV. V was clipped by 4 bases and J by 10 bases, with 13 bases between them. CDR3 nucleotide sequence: TGTGCCAGCAGCTCTACTAGGGTGGGAGCTTTCTTT. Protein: CASSSTRVGAFF.

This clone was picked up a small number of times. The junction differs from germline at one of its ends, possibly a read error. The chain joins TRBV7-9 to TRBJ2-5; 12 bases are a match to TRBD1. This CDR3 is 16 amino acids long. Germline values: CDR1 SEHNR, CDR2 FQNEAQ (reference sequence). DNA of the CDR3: TGTTCCAGCAGCTGGAGGCCGGGACAGGGGGCCGAGACCCAGTACTTC. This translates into CSSSWRPGQGAETQYF.

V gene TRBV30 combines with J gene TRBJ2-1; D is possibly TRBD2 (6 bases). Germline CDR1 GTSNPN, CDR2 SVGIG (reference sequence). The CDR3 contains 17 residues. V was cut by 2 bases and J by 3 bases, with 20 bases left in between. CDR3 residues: CAWSQKGGLGGYNEQFF. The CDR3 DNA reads TGTGCCTGGAGTCAAAAGGGAGGACTCGGGGGCTACAATGAGCAGTTCTTC.

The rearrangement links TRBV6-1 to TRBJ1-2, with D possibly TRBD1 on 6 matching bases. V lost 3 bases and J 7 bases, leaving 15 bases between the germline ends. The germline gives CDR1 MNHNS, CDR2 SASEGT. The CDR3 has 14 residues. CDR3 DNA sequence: TGTGCCAGCAGTGACGGTCAGGGGCACGTTGGCTACACCTTC. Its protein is CASSDGQGHVGYTF.

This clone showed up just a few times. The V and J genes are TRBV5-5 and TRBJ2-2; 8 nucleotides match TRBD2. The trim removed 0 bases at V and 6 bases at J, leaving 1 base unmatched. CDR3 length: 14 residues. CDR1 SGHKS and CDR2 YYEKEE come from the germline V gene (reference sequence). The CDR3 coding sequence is TGTGCCAGCAGCTTGGCGGGAGGGGCCGGGGAGCTGTTTTTT. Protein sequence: CASSLAGGAGELFF.

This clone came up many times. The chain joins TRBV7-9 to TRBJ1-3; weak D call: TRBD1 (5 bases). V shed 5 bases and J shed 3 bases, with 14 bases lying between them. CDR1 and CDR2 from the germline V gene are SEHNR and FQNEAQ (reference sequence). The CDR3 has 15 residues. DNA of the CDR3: TGTGCCAGCAGCCGAGACAGCGTGGGTGGAAACACCATATATTTT. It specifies CASSRDSVGGNTIYF.

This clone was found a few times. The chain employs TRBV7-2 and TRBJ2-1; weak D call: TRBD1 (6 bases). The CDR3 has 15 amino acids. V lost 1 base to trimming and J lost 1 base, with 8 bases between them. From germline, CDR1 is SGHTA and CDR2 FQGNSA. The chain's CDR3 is CASSLGGPSYNEQFF. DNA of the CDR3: TGTGCCAGCAGCTTAGGGGGGCCTTCCTACAATGAGCAGTTCTTC.